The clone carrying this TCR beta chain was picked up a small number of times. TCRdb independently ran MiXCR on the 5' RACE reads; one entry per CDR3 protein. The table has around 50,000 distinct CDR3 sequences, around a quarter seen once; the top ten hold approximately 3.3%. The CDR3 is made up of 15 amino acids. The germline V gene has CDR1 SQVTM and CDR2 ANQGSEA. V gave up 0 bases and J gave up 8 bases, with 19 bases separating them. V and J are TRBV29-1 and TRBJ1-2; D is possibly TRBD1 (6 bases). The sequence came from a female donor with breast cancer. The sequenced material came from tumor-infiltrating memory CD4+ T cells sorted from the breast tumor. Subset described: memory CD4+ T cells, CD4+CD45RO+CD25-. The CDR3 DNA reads TGCAGCGTTGAAGATCTCACAGGGCGGTCGAGCGGCTACACCTTC. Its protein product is CSVEDLTGRSSGYTF.